The sequence of this TCR beta chain was determined in a study of OX40 agonist ivuxolimab in advanced cancers. For the study in its entirety: Ivuxolimab was an agonistic, fully human IgG2 monoclonal antibody directed against OX40 (CD134), a costimulatory receptor. Intravenous ivuxolimab was administered to patients every 2 weeks at six dose levels: 0.01, 0.1, 0.3, 1.5, 3 and 10 mg/kg. Of the approximately 54 dose-escalation patients, hepatocellular carcinoma was present in around 19, melanoma in around 15, renal cell carcinoma in 9 and head and neck cancer in 9. The dose-escalation cohort was roughly 87% male with a mean age of approximately 60 years, ranging from roughly 20 to 80. Patients were allowed to have had prior anti-PD-1, anti-PD-L1 or anti-CTLA-4 therapy, and roughly 40% of the dose-escalation patients had been treated with checkpoint inhibitors. Partial responses occurred in three dose-escalation patients, of whom one had hepatocellular carcinoma and two had cutaneous melanoma. Peripheral TCRbeta sequencing was intended to test whether TCR sequence diversity was altered and clonal T-cell expansion was caused by ivuxolimab. The monotherapy dose-escalation portion (N ≈ 50 patients) of the phase I ivuxolimab trial is reported in the paper.

The trial excluded patients who had a history of autoimmune disease or who were on systemic immunosuppression. Peripheral blood for TCR sequencing was drawn from every dose cohort at baseline, at cycle 4 day 1 and at cycle 7 day 1. The samples were taken from a phase I, first-in-human, multicenter, open-label dose-escalation trial of ivuxolimab. The trial enrolled adults with locally advanced or metastatic head and neck squamous cell, hepatocellular, melanoma or renal cell carcinoma. Before TCR sequencing, CD4+ T cells and CD8+ T cells were sorted from peripheral blood as separate populations. For sequencing of the TCRbeta CDR3 region, genomic DNA was extracted from the sorted cells. The immunoSEQ Assay was used to sequence the TCRbeta CDR3 regions. TCRdb stores this immuneACCESS table with in-frame sequences only. Part of the clones is absent; in the studies checked, under half of the shortfall reflects unresolved V genes, and no reason is known for the rest. The sample table shows 40,000 to 55,000 clones, and roughly 88% are seen once. The top ten constitute roughly 3.2% of the sample.

On the study overall, not on this receptor specifically: Clonal expansion of both CD4+ and CD8+ blood T cells was observed from baseline to week 6 at doses 0.1 to 3.0 mg/kg. Low levels of normalized T-cell clonal expansion were also seen in some patients who did not respond. Partial responders in the 0.1-3.0 mg/kg groups had among the lowest normalized peripheral clonal expansion, especially among CD8+ T cells. Antigen specificity was not determined for the clonally expanded peripheral T cells. After ivuxolimab, expanded clones were on average more numerous among CD8+ T cells than among CD4+ T cells.

In the case of this clone: No antigen is known for it. No base quality information exists; no much larger clone differs at one position.

V is pared back by 4 bases and J by 1 base, with 10 bases lying between the germline termini. The CDR1 and CDR2 encoded by the germline V gene are SQVTM and ANQGSEA. From cysteine to phenylalanine, the CDR3 is 13 amino acids long. Solely the CDR3 DNA is kept, with 39 bases framed from the first base. Source: CD4+ or CD8+ T cells sorted from blood, taken in a trial of the OX40 agonist ivuxolimab. This chain joins TRBV29-1 to TRBJ1-1; the D gene is not confidently resolved. The TCR was taken from an adult with an advanced solid tumor such as melanoma, head and neck, liver or kidney cancer. The DNA is as follows: TGCAGCGTTGGCGATAGCTGGAACACTGAAGCTTTCTTT. This sequence encodes CSVGDSWNTEAFF.